This T cell receptor beta chain is drawn from a study of shared clonotypes between healthy human individuals. This CDR3 contains 15 residues. With 6 bases clipped from V and 5 bases from J, the junction kept 13 bases outside the gene matches. CDR1 is KGHSH, CDR2 LQKENI, per germline. Sequenced by immunoSEQ multiplex PCR; TCRdb stores in-frame clones only, minus some. Of under 120,000 clones in the sample, less than 80% were seen once. The donors were all Caucasian adults (living in Nashville, Tennessee). The TCR sequence derives from a woman aged 30 to 39 in good health. Sequencing used memory CD8+ T cells sorted from blood. Subset reported: CD45RO+ cells pooled with CCR7-negative TemRA cells. This rearrangement joins TRBV18 to TRBJ2-7; 7 bases are shared with TRBD1. The DNA for the CDR3 is TGTGCCAGCTCCCTTGCACCTACAGGGGCGGACGAGCAGTACTTC. The encoded protein is CASSLAPTGADEQYF.